The 18 T cell receptor beta chains given below trace back to one sample, sequenced in a study of T cell responses to AZD1222 COVID-19 vaccine. Produced via immunoSEQ multiplex PCR; TCRdb's table is partial and in-frame only. The data contain about 170,000 clones, 85% to 90% of them singletons. This sample comprised peripheral blood, obtained 28 days after the second dose of the MenACWY control vaccine. The receptors shown here come from an adult who received the MenACWY meningococcal vaccine as a control.

The count of this clone is one. The J gene is TRBJ2-7, the V gene TRBV5-6; D is uncertain. The V end lost 0 bases, the J end lost 6 bases, and 4 bases lay between the germline ends. The CDR3 extends over 11 amino acids. Germline V gene lookup returns CDR1 SGHDT and CDR2 YYEEEE. CDR3 sequence: CASSLGLEQYF. In nucleotides, the CDR3 is TGTGCCAGCAGCTTGGGACTCGAGCAGTACTTC.

The V call is TRBV27, the J call TRBJ2-7; 10 bases fit TRBD1. The CDR3 loop spans 16 amino acids. The ends lost 4 bases at V and 2 bases at J; junction bases unmatched: 8. Germline CDR1 reads MNHEY; CDR2 reads SMNVEV (reference sequence). Here the CDR3 reads CASSSYVTGGAYEQYF. The CDR3 DNA reads TGTGCCAGCAGTTCCTATGTGACAGGGGGCGCCTACGAGCAGTACTTC.

This clone turned up a few times. The rearrangement links TRBV5-1 to TRBJ1-3; D ambiguous. The length of the CDR3 is 14 residues. The V and J ends lost 0 bases and 3 bases respectively, with 7 bases between them. Germline lookup yields CDR1 SGHRS and CDR2 YFSETQ. The CDR3 protein is CASSLGGGGNTIYF. The CDR3, as DNA: TGCGCCAGCAGCTTGGGGGGTGGTGGAAACACCATATATTTT.

The V call is TRBV5-1, the J call TRBJ2-1; 8 bases line up with TRBD2. The CDR3 extends over 15 amino acids. Per germline, CDR1 SGHRS and CDR2 YFSETQ. V was pared by 4 bases and J by 2 bases, with 5 bases of the junction left unmatched. Here the CDR3 DNA reads TGCGCCAGCAGCCTTAGCGGGACGACCTACAATGAGCAGTTCTTC. Translation gives CASSLSGTTYNEQFF. The full variable domain, completed using reference TRBV5-1 and TRBJ2-1, is KAGVTQTPRYLIKTRGQQVTLSCSPISGHRSVSWYQQTPGQGLQFLFEYFSETQRNKGNFPGRFSGRQFSNSRSEMNVSTLELGDSALYLCASSLSGTTYNEQFFGPGTRLTVL.

The chain has TRBV28 and TRBJ1-6; TRBD1 is a possible D gene (6 bases). Trimming shortened V by 6 bases and J by 5 bases, and 14 bases separated the two germline ends. The CDR3 runs to 15 residues. Per germline, CDR1 MDHEN and CDR2 SYDVKM. The CDR3 sequence: CASRMRDTNNSPLHF. The CDR3 DNA sequence: TGTGCCAGCAGAATGAGGGACACAAATAATTCACCCCTCCACTTT. The variable domain in full, with the rest retrieved from reference TRBV28 and TRBJ1-6, is DVKVTQSSRYLVKRTGEKVFLECVQDMDHENMFWYRQDPGLGLRLIYFSYDVKMKEKGDIPEGYSVSREKKERFSLILESASTNQTSMYLCASRMRDTNNSPLHFGNGTRLTVT.

The chain has TRBV9 and TRBJ1-1; weak D call: TRBD1 (6 bases). Deletions cut 3 bases from V and 4 bases from J, with 13 bases between. The CDR3 totals 14 residues. Germline CDR1 reads SGDLS; CDR2 reads YYNGEE. The CDR3 region has the DNA TGTGCCAGCAGCGAGGGCAGGGGTGGCACTGAAGCTTTCTTT. It yields the protein CASSEGRGGTEAFF.

V and J are TRBV28 and TRBJ1-5; 8 bases agree with TRBD1. V dropped 4 bases and J dropped 7; count of bases not matched to a gene: 6. Looked up from germline, CDR1 is MDHEN and CDR2 is SYDVKM. The CDR3 has 14 amino acids. CDR3 amino acids: CASSYRDRPQPQHF. CDR3 DNA: TGTGCCAGCAGTTACCGGGACAGGCCCCAGCCCCAGCATTTT.

The chain couples TRBV5-6 to TRBJ2-1, with 14 bases matching TRBD2. V dropped 0 bases and J dropped 6; count of bases not matched to a gene: 5. This CDR3 comprises 17 residues. Germline V CDR1 and CDR2: SGHDT, YYEEEE. Here the CDR3 reads CASSLEGGTSGSNEQFF. CDR3 bases: TGTGCCAGCAGCTTGGAAGGTGGGACTAGCGGGAGCAATGAGCAGTTCTTC. The full variable domain, rest sourced from reference TRBV5-6 and TRBJ2-1, is DAGVTQSPTHLIKTRGQQVTLRCSPKSGHDTVSWYQQALGQGPQFIFQYYEEEERQRGNFPDRFSGHQFPNYSSELNVNALLLGDSALYLCASSLEGGTSGSNEQFFGPGTRLTVL.

V is TRBV27 and J is TRBJ1-1, with a tentative D call TRBD1 (5 bases). The ends were cut back, 5 bases at V and 0 bases at J, with 16 bases in the middle. Per the germline V gene, CDR1 is MNHEY and CDR2 is SMNVEV (reference sequence). This CDR3 has 16 amino acids. In DNA, the CDR3 is TGTGCCAGCAGTCCCAACAGGCTACCCATGAACACTGAAGCTTTCTTT. Its translation: CASSPNRLPMNTEAFF.

The rearrangement links TRBV9 to TRBJ1-2; the D gene is possibly TRBD1 (6 bases). The V end lost 4 bases, the J end lost 8 bases, and 15 bases lay between the germline ends. The CDR3 has 13 amino acids. Per the germline V gene, CDR1 is SGDLS and CDR2 is YYNGEE. DNA for the CDR3: TGTGCCAGCAGCTTTACCGGGACAAGGGGCTACACCTTC. Protein sequence: CASSFTGTRGYTF.

This clone occurred once. The chain employs TRBV19 and TRBJ2-7; D is unresolved. V was shortened by 1 base and J by 4 bases, with 14 bases between the two germline ends. CDR3 length equals 15 residues. Germline-derived CDR1 and CDR2 are LNHDA and SQIVND (reference sequence). The CDR3 DNA follows: TGTGCCAGTAGTATAGCAGCTGGGAAACAATACGAGCAGTACTTC. Encoded protein: CASSIAAGKQYEQYF.

The table lists this clone with a count of one. The V call is TRBV19, the J call TRBJ2-7; 7 nucleotides match TRBD2. Germline V gene data show CDR1 as LNHDA and CDR2 as SQIVND (reference sequence). This CDR3 spans 13 amino acids. The J segment lost 3 bases and the V segment lost 8 bases, leaving 7 bases of the junction unmatched. In nucleotides, the CDR3 is TGTGCCAGTGGCCCTGGCGGGAGCTACGAGCAGTACTTC. Its translation is CASGPGGSYEQYF. Combining the CDR3 with reference TRBV19 and TRBJ2-7 gives the whole variable domain DGGITQSPKYLFRKEGQNVTLSCEQNLNHDAMYWYRQDPGQGLRLIYYSQIVNDFQKGDIAEGYSVSREKKESFPLTVTSAQKNPTAFYLCASGPGGSYEQYFGPGTRLTVT.

The chain combines TRBV5-4 with TRBJ1-1; 8 bases are a match to TRBD1. Germline CDR1 and CDR2: SGHNT and YYREEE (reference sequence). The CDR3 has 15 residues. V trimming: 7 bases; J trimming: 5 bases; junction bases outside the gene matches: 13. The CDR3, as DNA: TGTGCCAGCGAGCCCCAAAAACAGGGGGGGACTGAAGCTTTCTTT. Residues: CASEPQKQGGTEAFF.

This chain connects TRBV6-5 to TRBJ2-1, with D possibly TRBD1 on 6 matching bases. The CDR3 covers 16 residues. V lost 3 bases and J lost 7, with 19 bases in between. Per the germline V gene, CDR1 is MNHEY and CDR2 is SVGAGI. Here the CDR3 DNA reads TGTGCCAGCAGTTATACCGGGACAAGGTCCTTTAATGAGCAGTTCTTC. Amino acid sequence: CASSYTGTRSFNEQFF.

This chain joins TRBV6-5 and TRBJ2-2; perhaps TRBD2 as D (5 bases). The V end was cut by 8 bases, the J end by 2 bases, with 15 bases between. Germline V gene lookup returns CDR1 MNHEY and CDR2 SVGAGI. CDR3 size: 15 residues. CDR3 DNA sequence: TGTGCCAGCGCTTTCCCCGGGGTAAACACCGGGGAGCTGTTTTTT. Protein: CASAFPGVNTGELFF.

V usage is TRBV28 and J usage is TRBJ2-5; possible D gene TRBD2, 5 bases. The CDR3 loop spans 13 amino acids. The V end lost 10 bases, the J end lost 5 bases, and 17 bases lay between the germline ends. CDR1 is MDHEN, CDR2 SYDVKM, per germline. In DNA, the CDR3 is TGTGCCATAACCCCAGACACGGGGGAGACCCAGTACTTC. Amino acid sequence: CAITPDTGETQYF.

This clone is termed medium-sized. The chain has TRBV4-3 and TRBJ1-3; D unresolved. In germline, CDR1 is LGHNA, CDR2 YSLEER. The CDR3 totals 15 residues. The V gene lost 3 bases and the J gene lost 1 base, with 10 bases spanning the gap. CDR3 region: CASSQSEASGNTIYF. The CDR3 bases are TGCGCCAGCAGCCAGTCGGAAGCTTCTGGAAACACCATATATTTT.

The rearrangement links TRBV27 to TRBJ1-6; 7 bases are a match to TRBD1. CDR3 length: 16 amino acids. The V gene's germline CDR1 is MNHEY and CDR2 SMNVEV (reference sequence). J gave up 4 bases and V 6 bases, and 9 bases lay outside the gene matches. The CDR3 region is CASRPHGTAYNSPLHF. DNA of the CDR3: TGTGCCAGCAGACCCCACGGGACAGCTTATAATTCACCCCTCCACTTT.